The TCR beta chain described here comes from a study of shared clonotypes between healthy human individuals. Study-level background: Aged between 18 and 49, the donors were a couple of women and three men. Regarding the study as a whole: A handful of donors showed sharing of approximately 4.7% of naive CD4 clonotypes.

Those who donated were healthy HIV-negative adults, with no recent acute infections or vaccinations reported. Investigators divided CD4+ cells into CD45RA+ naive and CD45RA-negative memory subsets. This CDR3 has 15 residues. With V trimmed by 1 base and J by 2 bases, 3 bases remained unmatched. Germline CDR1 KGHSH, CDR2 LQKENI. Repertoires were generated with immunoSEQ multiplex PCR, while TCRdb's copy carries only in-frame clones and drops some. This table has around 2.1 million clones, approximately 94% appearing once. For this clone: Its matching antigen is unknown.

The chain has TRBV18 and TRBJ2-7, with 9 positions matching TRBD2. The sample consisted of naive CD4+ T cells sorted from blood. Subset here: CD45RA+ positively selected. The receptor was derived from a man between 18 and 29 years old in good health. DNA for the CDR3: TGTGCCAGCTCACCACTCGGGACTAGCCCCTACGAGCAGTACTTC. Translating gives CASSPLGTSPYEQYF.